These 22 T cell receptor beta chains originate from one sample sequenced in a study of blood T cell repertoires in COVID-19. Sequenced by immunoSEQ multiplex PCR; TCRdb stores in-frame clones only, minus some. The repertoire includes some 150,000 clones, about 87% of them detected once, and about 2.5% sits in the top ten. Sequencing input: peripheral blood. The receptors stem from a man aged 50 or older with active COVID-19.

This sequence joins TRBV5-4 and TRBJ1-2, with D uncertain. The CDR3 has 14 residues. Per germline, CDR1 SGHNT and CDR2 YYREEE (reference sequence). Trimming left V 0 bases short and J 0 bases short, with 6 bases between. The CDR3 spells CASSLGPANYGYTF. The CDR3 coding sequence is TGTGCCAGCAGCTTGGGGCCAGCTAACTATGGCTACACCTTC.

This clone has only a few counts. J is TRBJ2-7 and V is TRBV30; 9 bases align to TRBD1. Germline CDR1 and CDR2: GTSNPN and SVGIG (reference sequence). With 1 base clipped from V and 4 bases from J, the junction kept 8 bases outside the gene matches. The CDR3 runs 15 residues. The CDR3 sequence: CAWSALQGAWYEQYF. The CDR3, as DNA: TGTGCCTGGAGTGCCCTACAGGGGGCTTGGTACGAGCAGTACTTC.

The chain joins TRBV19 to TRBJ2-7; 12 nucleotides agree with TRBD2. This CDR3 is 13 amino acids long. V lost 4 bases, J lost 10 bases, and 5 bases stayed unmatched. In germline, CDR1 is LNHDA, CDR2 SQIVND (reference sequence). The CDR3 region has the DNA TGTGCCAGTAGTACGACGACTAGCGGGGGCCAGTACTTC. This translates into CASSTTTSGGQYF.

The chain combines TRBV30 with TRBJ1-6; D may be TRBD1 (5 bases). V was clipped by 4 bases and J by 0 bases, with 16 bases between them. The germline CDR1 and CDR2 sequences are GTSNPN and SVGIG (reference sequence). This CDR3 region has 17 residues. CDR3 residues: CAWNGVRTSSYNSPLHF. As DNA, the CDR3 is TGTGCCTGGAATGGGGTCAGGACATCCTCCTATAATTCACCCCTCCACTTT.

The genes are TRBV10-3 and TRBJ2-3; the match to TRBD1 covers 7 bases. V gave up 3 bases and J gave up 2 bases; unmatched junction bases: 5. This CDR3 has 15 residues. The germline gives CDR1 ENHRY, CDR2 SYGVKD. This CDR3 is CAISDPGQTTDTQYF. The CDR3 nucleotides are TGTGCCATCAGTGACCCGGGACAGACCACAGATACGCAGTATTTT.

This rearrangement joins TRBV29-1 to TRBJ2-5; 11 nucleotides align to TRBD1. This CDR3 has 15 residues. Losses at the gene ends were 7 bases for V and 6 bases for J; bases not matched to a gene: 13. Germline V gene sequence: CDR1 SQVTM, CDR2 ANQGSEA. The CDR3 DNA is TGCAGCGCCCTGCGGACAGGGGGCCTCGAACAGACCCAGTACTTC. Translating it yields CSALRTGGLEQTQYF. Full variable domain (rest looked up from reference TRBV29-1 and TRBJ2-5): SAVISQKPSRDICQRGTSLTIQCQVDSQVTMMFWYRQQPGQSLTLIATANQGSEATYESGFVIDKFPISRPNLTFSTLTVSNMSPEDSSIYLCSALRTGGLEQTQYFGPGTRLLVL.

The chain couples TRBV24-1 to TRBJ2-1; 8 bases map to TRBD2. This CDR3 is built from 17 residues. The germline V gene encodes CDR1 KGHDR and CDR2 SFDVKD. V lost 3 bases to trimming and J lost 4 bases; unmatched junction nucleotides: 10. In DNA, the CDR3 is TGTGCCACCAGTGATCCCTCGGCTAGCGGGTCTTACAATGAGCAGTTCTTC. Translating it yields CATSDPSASGSYNEQFF.

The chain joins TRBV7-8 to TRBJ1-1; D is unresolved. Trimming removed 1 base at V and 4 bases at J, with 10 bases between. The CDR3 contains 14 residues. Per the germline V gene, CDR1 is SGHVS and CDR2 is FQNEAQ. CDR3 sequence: CASSLEVRGTEAFF. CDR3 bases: TGTGCCAGCAGCTTAGAGGTCCGAGGCACTGAAGCTTTCTTT.

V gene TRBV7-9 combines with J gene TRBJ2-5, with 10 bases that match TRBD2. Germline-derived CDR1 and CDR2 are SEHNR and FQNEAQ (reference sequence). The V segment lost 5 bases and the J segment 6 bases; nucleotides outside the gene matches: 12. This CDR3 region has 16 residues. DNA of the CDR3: TGTGCCAGCAGCCCCGGGGGGGGACTAGCGACGAAGACCCAGTACTTC. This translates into CASSPGGGLATKTQYF.

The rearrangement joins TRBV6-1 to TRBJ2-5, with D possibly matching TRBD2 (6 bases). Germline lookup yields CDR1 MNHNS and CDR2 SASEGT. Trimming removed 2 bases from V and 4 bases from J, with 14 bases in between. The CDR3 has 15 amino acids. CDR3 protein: CASSEHGGSPETQYF. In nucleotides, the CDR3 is TGTGCCAGCAGTGAACACGGGGGATCCCCAGAGACCCAGTACTTC.

CDR3 in DNA: TGTGCCAGCAGCTTAATCGAACCGGGACTAGCGGGGGGGCTCGAGACCCAGTACTTC. As protein: CASSLIEPGLAGGLETQYF. The chain combines TRBV7-2 with TRBJ2-5; 16 positions agree with TRBD2. This CDR3 has 19 residues. Unmatched junction bases numbered 11, after V lost 2 bases and J lost 5 bases. Germline CDR1 SGHTA, CDR2 FQGNSA.

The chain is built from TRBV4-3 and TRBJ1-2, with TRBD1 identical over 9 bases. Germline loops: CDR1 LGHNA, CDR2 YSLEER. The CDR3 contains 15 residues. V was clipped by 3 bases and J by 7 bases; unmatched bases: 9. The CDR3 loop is CASSQAPGQGVGYTF. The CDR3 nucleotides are TGCGCCAGCAGCCAGGCCCCGGGACAGGGAGTTGGCTACACCTTC.

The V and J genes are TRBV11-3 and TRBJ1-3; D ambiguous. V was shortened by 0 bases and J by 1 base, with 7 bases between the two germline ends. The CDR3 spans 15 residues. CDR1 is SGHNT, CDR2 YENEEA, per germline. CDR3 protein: CASSLDTESGNTIYF. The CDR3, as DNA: TGTGCCAGCAGCTTAGATACGGAGTCTGGAAACACCATATATTTT.

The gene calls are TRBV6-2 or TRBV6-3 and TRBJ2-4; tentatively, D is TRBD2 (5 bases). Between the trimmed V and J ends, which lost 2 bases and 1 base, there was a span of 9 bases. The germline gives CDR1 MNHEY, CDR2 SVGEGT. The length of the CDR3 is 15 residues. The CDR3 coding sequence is TGTGCCAGCAGTTACGAGGGCCGGGCCAAAAACATTCAGTACTTC. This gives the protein CASSYEGRAKNIQYF.

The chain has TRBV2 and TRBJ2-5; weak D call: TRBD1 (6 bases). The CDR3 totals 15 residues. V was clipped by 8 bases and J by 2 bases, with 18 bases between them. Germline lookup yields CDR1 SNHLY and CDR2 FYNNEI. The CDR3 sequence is CASCLIQTGQETQYF. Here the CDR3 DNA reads TGTGCCAGCTGCTTAATCCAGACAGGACAAGAGACCCAGTACTTC.

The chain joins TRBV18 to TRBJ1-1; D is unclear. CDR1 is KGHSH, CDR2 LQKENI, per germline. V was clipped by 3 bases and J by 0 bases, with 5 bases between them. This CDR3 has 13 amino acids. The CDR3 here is CASSPGVNTEAFF. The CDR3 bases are TGTGCCAGCTCACCGGGAGTGAACACTGAAGCTTTCTTT.

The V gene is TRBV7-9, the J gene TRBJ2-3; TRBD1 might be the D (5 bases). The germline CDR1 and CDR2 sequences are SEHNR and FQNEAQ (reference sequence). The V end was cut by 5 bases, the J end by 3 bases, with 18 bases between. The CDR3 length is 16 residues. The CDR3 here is CASSATGQGWTDTQYF. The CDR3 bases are TGTGCCAGCAGCGCAACCGGGCAGGGTTGGACAGATACGCAGTATTTT.

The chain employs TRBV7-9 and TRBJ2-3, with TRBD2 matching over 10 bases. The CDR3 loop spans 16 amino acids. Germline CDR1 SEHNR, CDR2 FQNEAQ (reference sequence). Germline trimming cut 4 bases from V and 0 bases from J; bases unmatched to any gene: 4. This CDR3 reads CASSSKTSGSTDTQYF. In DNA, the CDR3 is TGTGCCAGCAGCTCGAAGACTAGCGGGAGCACAGATACGCAGTATTTT.

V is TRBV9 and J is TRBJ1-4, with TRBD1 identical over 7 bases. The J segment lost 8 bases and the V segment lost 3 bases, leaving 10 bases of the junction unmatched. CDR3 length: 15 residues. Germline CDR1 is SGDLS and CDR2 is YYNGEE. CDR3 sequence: CASSGGGTTGEKLFF. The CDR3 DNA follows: TGTGCCAGCAGCGGAGGGGGGACGACAGGGGAAAAACTGTTTTTT.

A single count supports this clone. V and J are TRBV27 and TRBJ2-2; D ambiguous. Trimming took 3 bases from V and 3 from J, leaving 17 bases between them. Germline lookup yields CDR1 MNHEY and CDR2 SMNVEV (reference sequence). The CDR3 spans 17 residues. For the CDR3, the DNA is TGTGCCAGCAGTTTGGAAAAGAGCGCATACTACACCGGGGAGCTGTTTTTT. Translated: CASSLEKSAYYTGELFF.

The CDR3 DNA reads as TGTGCCAGCAGCGTAAGGACAGGATTTTACGAGCAGTACTTC. Amino acids: CASSVRTGFYEQYF. V is TRBV9 and J is TRBJ2-7; 7 positions agree with TRBD1. Looked up from germline, CDR1 is SGDLS and CDR2 is YYNGEE. This CDR3 is built from 14 residues. V shed 1 base, J shed 4 bases, and the junction held 5 bases outside the gene matches.

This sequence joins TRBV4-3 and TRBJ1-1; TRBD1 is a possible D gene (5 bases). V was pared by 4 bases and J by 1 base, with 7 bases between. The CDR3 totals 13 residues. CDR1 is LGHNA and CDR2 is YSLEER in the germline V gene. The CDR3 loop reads CASSPGGNTEAFF. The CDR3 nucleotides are TGCGCCAGCAGCCCGGGGGGGAACACTGAAGCTTTCTTT.